The source of this T cell receptor beta chain is a study of shared clonotypes between healthy human individuals. Study-level findings and limits: The four-donor shared clonotypes exceeded non-shared clonotypes in generation probability, with non-shared ones scoring lower.

The repertoire was sequenced with immunoSEQ multiplex PCR; TCRdb's copy has only in-frame clones and lacks some. The table has about 1.5 million clones, around 98% seen once. A remark on this clone: Its target is not known.

V was trimmed by 6 bases and J by 6 bases, leaving 12 bases between them. Germline V gives CDR1 MDHEN, CDR2 SYDVKM. CDR3 length: 12 amino acids. The V and J genes are TRBV28 and TRBJ2-7; D is uncertain. This sequence was found in a man aged 25-45 years in good health. Sequenced sample: naive CD4+ T cells sorted from blood. Described subset: CD45RA+ positively selected. DNA for the CDR3: TGTGCCAGCAGCAGCCTTACTCCCGAGCAGTACTTC. It is translated as CASSSLTPEQYF.